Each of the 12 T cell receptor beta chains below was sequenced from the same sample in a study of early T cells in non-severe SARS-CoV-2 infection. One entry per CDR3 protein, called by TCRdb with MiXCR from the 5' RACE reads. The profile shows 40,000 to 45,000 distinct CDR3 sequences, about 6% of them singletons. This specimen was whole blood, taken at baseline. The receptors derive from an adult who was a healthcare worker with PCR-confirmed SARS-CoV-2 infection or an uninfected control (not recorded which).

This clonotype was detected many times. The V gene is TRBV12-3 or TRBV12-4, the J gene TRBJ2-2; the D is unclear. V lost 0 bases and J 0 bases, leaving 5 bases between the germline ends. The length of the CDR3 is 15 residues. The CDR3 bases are TGTGCCAGCAGTTTAGCCCAGCCGAACACCGGGGAGCTGTTTTTT. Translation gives CASSLAQPNTGELFF.

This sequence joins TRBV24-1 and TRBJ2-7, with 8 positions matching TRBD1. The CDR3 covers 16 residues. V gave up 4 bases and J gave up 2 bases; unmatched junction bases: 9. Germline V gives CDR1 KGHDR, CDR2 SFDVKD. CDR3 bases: TGTGCCACCAGTGACTTGTCAGCGACAGGGGCCTACGAGCAGTACTTC. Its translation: CATSDLSATGAYEQYF.

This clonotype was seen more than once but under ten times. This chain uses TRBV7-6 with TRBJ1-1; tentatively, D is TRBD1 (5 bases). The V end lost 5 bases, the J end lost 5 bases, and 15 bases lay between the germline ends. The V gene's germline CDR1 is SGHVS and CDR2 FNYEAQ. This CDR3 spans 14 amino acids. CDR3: CASSLGSRATEAFF. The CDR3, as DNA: TGTGCCAGCAGCCTTGGTAGCAGGGCGACTGAAGCTTTCTTT.

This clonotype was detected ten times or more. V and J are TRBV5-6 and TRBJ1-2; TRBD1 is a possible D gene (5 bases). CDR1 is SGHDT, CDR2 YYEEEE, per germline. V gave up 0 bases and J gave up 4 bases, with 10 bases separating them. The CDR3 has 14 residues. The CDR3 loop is CASSLGTQPYGYTF. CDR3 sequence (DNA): TGTGCCAGCAGCTTGGGGACACAACCCTATGGCTACACCTTC.

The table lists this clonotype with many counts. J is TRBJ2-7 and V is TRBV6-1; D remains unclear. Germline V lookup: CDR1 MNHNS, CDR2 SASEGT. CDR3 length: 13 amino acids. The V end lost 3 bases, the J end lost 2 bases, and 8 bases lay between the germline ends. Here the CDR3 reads CASSDGSTYEQYF. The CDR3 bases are TGTGCCAGCAGTGACGGGTCTACCTACGAGCAGTACTTC.

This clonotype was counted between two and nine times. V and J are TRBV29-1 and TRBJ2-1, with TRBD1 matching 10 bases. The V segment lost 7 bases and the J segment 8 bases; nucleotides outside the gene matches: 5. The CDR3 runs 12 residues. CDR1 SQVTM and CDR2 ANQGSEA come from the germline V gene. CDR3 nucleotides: TGCAGCGCCCGGACAGGGGGGGATGAGCAGTTCTTC. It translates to CSARTGGDEQFF.

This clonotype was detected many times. The CDR3 nucleotides read TGTGCCAGCAGCCAAGTCCCCTACGAGCAGTACTTC. Amino acids: CASSQVPYEQYF. This chain uses TRBV14 with TRBJ2-7; D remains ambiguous. V gave up 1 base and J gave up 2 bases, with 3 bases separating them. The CDR3 runs to 12 residues. Germline CDR1 is SGHDN and CDR2 is FVKESK. Full variable domain (outside the CDR3, taken from reference TRBV14 and TRBJ2-7): EAGVTQFPSHSVIEKGQTVTLRCDPISGHDNLYWYRRVMGKEIKFLLHFVKESKQDESGMPNNRFLAERTGGTYSTLKVQPAELEDSGVYFCASSQVPYEQYFGPGTRLTVT.

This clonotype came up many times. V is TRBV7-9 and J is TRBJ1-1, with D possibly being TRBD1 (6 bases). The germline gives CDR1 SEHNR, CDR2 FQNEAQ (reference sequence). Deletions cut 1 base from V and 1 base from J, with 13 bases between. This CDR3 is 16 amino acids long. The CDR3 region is CASSLVGDTKNTEAFF. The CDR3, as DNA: TGTGCCAGCAGCTTAGTGGGGGACACCAAGAACACTGAAGCTTTCTTT.

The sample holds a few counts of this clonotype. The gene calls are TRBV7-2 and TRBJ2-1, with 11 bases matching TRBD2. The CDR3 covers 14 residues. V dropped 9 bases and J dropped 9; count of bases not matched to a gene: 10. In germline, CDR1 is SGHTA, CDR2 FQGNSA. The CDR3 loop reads CASTLAGGPGEQFF. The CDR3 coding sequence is TGTGCCAGTACTTTAGCGGGGGGGCCGGGTGAGCAGTTCTTC. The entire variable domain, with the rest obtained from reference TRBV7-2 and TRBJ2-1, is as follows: GAGVSQSPSNKVTEKGKDVELRCDPISGHTALYWYRQSLGQGLEFLIYFQGNSAPDKSGLPSDRFSAERTGGSVSTLTIQRTQQEDSAVYLCASTLAGGPGEQFFGPGTRLTVL.

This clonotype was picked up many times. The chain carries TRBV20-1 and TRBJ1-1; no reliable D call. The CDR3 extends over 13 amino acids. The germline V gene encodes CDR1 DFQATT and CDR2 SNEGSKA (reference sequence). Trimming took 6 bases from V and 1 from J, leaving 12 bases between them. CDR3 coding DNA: TGCAGTGCCCGTTGGACGGCGAACACTGAAGCTTTCTTT. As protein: CSARWTANTEAFF.

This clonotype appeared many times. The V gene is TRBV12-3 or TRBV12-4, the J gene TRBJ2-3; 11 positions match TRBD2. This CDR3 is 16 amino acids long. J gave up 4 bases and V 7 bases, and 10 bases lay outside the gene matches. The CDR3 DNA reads TGTGCCAGCAAGGAAATAGCGGGGGGGACGCCAGATACGCAGTATTTT. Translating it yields CASKEIAGGTPDTQYF.

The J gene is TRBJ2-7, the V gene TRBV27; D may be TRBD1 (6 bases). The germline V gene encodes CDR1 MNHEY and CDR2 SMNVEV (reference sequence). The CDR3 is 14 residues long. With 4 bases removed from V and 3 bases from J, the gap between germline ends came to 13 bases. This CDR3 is CASSYSGHDYEQYF. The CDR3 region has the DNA TGTGCCAGCAGTTACTCGGGACACGACTACGAGCAGTACTTC.